The 20 T cell receptor beta chains below were found in one sample sequenced in a study of PD-L1 blockade in urothelial cancer. Specified time point: peripheral blood 6 weeks after treatment start. Some clones are missing from TCRdb's copy, which holds only in-frame ones; the method was immunoSEQ multiplex PCR. The data show over 70,000 clones, around 78% seen once. The material was PBMCs, obtained around atezolizumab (anti-PD-L1) treatment. Receptors were obtained from a man between 65 and 85 years old with urothelial cancer.

Worth noting for this clone: One end of the junction varies from germline; a read error may be responsible. The chain couples TRBV4-3 to TRBJ2-3; 9 positions agree with TRBD1. The germline CDR1 and CDR2 sequences are LGHNA and YSLEER. This CDR3 comprises 13 residues. CDR3 residues: CASSHSVGQGLVF. DNA for the CDR3: TGCGCCAGCAGCCATTCGGTCGGACAGGGGCTAGTATTT.

This clone has just one count. The rearrangement links TRBV9 to TRBJ1-3; D is uncertain. V lost 0 bases and J lost 3, with 7 bases in between. Looked up from germline, CDR1 is SGDLS and CDR2 is YYNGEE. CDR3 size: 14 residues. CDR3 region: CASSVDSIGNTIYF. CDR3 sequence (DNA): TGTGCCAGCAGCGTAGATTCAATTGGAAACACCATATATTTT. The complete variable domain, with remaining parts taken from reference TRBV9 and TRBJ1-3, reads DSGVTQTPKHLITATGQRVTLRCSPRSGDLSVYWYQQSLDQGLQFLIQYYNGEERAKGNILERFSAQQFPDLHSELNLSSLELGDSALYFCASSVDSIGNTIYFGEGSWLTVV.

The V gene is TRBV5-4, the J gene TRBJ1-1; 7 positions match TRBD1. Germline loops: CDR1 SGHNT, CDR2 YYREEE (reference sequence). The CDR3 consists of 16 residues. J gave up 2 bases and V 2 bases, and 9 bases lay outside the gene matches. CDR3: CASSLGQDLRNTEAFF. The DNA for the CDR3 is TGTGCCAGCAGCTTAGGACAGGACCTCAGAAACACTGAAGCTTTCTTT.

This chain uses TRBV19 with TRBJ2-1; D call uncertain. The CDR3 is 14 residues long. V was trimmed by 5 bases and J by 9 bases, leaving 17 bases between them. CDR1 and CDR2 (germline): LNHDA, SQIVND (reference sequence). The CDR3 sequence: CASSLQYSSGEQFF. CDR3 nucleotide sequence: TGTGCCAGTAGTCTCCAATACTCCTCGGGTGAGCAGTTCTTC.

The genes are TRBV11-3 and TRBJ2-5, with 7 bases that match TRBD1. Germline assignment: CDR1 SGHNT and CDR2 YENEEA. V lost 6 bases and J lost 3; bases outside the gene matches: 4. The CDR3 length is 13 residues. The CDR3 nucleotides are TGTGCCAGCAGGGCCGGGACAGAAGAGACCCAGTACTTC. Its protein product is CASRAGTEETQYF.

The chain recombines TRBV12-5 with TRBJ2-4; 7 bases are shared with TRBD1. Per germline, CDR1 LGHNT and CDR2 FRNRAP. V gave up 5 bases and J gave up 2 bases; unmatched junction bases: 12. The CDR3 totals 17 residues. The CDR3 region is CASGPPSGGSPKNIQYF. The CDR3 DNA reads TGTGCTAGTGGTCCCCCTTCAGGGGGATCGCCCAAAAACATTCAGTACTTC.

This chain uses TRBV18 with TRBJ1-1; D gene unclear. Germline V gene lookup returns CDR1 KGHSH and CDR2 LQKENI. The V gene lost 4 bases and the J gene lost 1 base, with 10 bases spanning the gap. This CDR3 contains 14 residues. CDR3: CASSLGEGNTEAFF. The CDR3 nucleotides are TGTGCCAGCTCACTCGGGGAGGGGAACACTGAAGCTTTCTTT.

The chain has TRBV27 and TRBJ2-3; 8 positions agree with TRBD2. CDR1 and CDR2 (germline): MNHEY, SMNVEV (reference sequence). CDR3 length equals 16 residues. The V and J ends lost 2 bases and 14 bases, in that order; junction bases with no gene match: 18. The CDR3 sequence: CASSLGTSGGHIHLYF. CDR3 DNA: TGTGCCAGCAGTTTAGGGACTAGTGGGGGACACATTCACCTGTATTTT.

This clone was seen a single time. The genes are TRBV2 and TRBJ2-7; D possibly corresponds to TRBD2 (5 bases). This CDR3 is built from 12 residues. With 7 bases removed from V and 4 bases from J, the gap between germline ends came to 11 bases. Germline CDR1 is SNHLY and CDR2 is FYNNEI. The CDR3 DNA is TGTGCCAGCACTAAAGAGGGTTACGAGCAGTACTTC. Translating it yields CASTKEGYEQYF.

In its sample, this clone was seen a few times. The chain employs TRBV15 and TRBJ2-2; 8 bases line up with TRBD1. CDR1 and CDR2 from the germline V gene are LNHNV and YYDKDF (reference sequence). The CDR3 totals 16 residues. Trimming removed 1 base from V and 4 bases from J; junction bases left unmatched: 5. The CDR3 nucleotides read TGTGCCACCAGCAGAGGACAGGGGTTATTCACCGGGGAGCTGTTTTTT. Protein product: CATSRGQGLFTGELFF.

The rearrangement links TRBV11-2 to TRBJ2-5, with a tentative D call TRBD2 (5 bases). The CDR3 loop spans 15 amino acids. Trimming took off 2 bases at V and 1 base at J, with 11 bases between the two ends. Germline CDR1 reads SGHAT; CDR2 reads FQNNGV. The CDR3 is CASSLREWVQETQYF. Here the CDR3 DNA reads TGTGCCAGCAGCTTAAGGGAGTGGGTCCAAGAGACCCAGTACTTC. The entire variable domain, with the rest obtained from reference TRBV11-2 and TRBJ2-5, is as follows: EAGVAQSPRYKIIEKRQSVAFWCNPISGHATLYWYQQILGQGPKLLIQFQNNGVVDDSQLPKDRFSAERLKGVDSTLKIQPAKLEDSAVYLCASSLREWVQETQYFGPGTRLLVL.

The CDR3 coding sequence is TGTGCCAGCAGCGCTGCACCGACAGCCAGCTCTGGAAACACCATATATTTT. Protein: CASSAAPTASSGNTIYF. The chain recombines TRBV9 with TRBJ1-3, with D possibly matching TRBD1 (5 bases). Looked up from germline, CDR1 is SGDLS and CDR2 is YYNGEE. This CDR3 is built from 17 residues. The germline V and J ends were trimmed by 3 bases and 0 bases, with 16 bases remaining between them.

This sequence joins TRBV11-2 and TRBJ2-1; possible D gene TRBD1, 6 bases. Deletions cut 5 bases from V and 6 bases from J, with 17 bases between. Germline V gene sequence: CDR1 SGHAT, CDR2 FQNNGV. CDR3 length equals 15 residues. The DNA of the CDR3 is TGTGCCAGCAGCCCGTACACAGGGAGTGGCAATGAGCAGTTCTTC. Protein product: CASSPYTGSGNEQFF.

The chain couples TRBV2 to TRBJ2-2, with D perhaps TRBD2 (5 bases). V was clipped by 4 bases and J by 6 bases, with 6 bases between them. There are 12 residues in the CDR3. Germline V lookup: CDR1 SNHLY, CDR2 FYNNEI. The CDR3 nucleotides read TGTGCCAGCAGTGCCGGGGCCGGGGAGCTGTTTTTT. This codes for CASSAGAGELFF.

The CDR3 region has the DNA TGCGCCAGCAGCCCCGACAGAAGAGCCGAAGCTTTCTTT. It codes for CASSPDRRAEAFF. The J gene is TRBJ1-1, the V gene TRBV5-1; a weak D match, TRBD1 (5 bases). This CDR3 comprises 13 residues. The germline V gene encodes CDR1 SGHRS and CDR2 YFSETQ. The V end was cut by 4 bases, the J end by 8 bases, with 15 bases between.

This chain joins TRBV14 and TRBJ1-2, with D perhaps TRBD1 (5 bases). Deletions cut 2 bases from V and 8 bases from J, with 15 bases between. This CDR3 spans 14 amino acids. Germline V gives CDR1 SGHDN, CDR2 FVKESK. In nucleotides, the CDR3 is TGTGCCAGCAGCCAATCAATATCAGGGAAGGGCTACACCTTC. As protein: CASSQSISGKGYTF.

This clone was recorded once. V is TRBV7-6 and J is TRBJ2-2; 9 bases fit TRBD1. CDR1 is SGHVS and CDR2 is FNYEAQ in the germline V gene. After removal of 0 bases from V and 1 base from J, the junction contained 6 bases not matched to a gene. This CDR3 region has 18 residues. The CDR3 protein is CASSLASDRGLNTGELFF. DNA of the CDR3: TGTGCCAGCAGCTTAGCGTCGGACAGGGGACTGAACACCGGGGAGCTGTTTTTT.

The V gene is TRBV18, the J gene TRBJ1-2, with 7 nucleotides matching TRBD1. J gave up 2 bases and V 2 bases, and 5 bases lay outside the gene matches. The CDR3 is made up of 15 amino acids. Germline CDR1 KGHSH, CDR2 LQKENI. Here the CDR3 DNA reads TGTGCCAGCTCACCATCGACAGGGATAAACTATGGCTACACCTTC. This gives the protein CASSPSTGINYGYTF.

The chain carries TRBV7-6 and TRBJ2-7; 8 bases fit TRBD2. The CDR3 has 17 amino acids. V lost 3 bases and J lost 6; bases outside the gene matches: 16. Germline V gene sequence: CDR1 SGHVS, CDR2 FNYEAQ. The CDR3 here is CASSFEGSGGRSGEQYF. CDR3 DNA sequence: TGTGCCAGCAGCTTCGAGGGGTCGGGAGGGAGATCCGGCGAGCAGTACTTC.

The rearrangement uses TRBV6-6 and TRBJ2-1; the match to TRBD2 covers 7 bases. V lost 5 bases, J lost 3 bases, and 7 bases stayed unmatched. Germline CDR1 is MNHNY and CDR2 is SVGAGI (reference sequence). The CDR3 consists of 15 residues. This CDR3 is CASSRSAGNYNEQFF. In DNA form, the CDR3 reads TGTGCCAGCAGTCGCTCAGCGGGGAACTACAATGAGCAGTTCTTC.